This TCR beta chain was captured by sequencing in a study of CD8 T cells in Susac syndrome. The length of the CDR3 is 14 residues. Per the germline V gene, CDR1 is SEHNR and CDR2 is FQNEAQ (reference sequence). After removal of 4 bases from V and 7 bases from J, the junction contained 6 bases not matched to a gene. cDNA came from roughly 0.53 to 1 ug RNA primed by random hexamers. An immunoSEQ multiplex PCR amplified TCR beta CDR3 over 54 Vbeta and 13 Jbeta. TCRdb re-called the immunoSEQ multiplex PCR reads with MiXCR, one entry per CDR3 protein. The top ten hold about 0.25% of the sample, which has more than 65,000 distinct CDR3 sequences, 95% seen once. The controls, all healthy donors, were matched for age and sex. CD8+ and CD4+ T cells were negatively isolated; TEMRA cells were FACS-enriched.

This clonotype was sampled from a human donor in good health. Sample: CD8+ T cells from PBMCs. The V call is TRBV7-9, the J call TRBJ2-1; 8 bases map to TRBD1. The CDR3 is CASSSDREKNEQFF. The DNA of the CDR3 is TGTGCCAGCAGCTCGGACAGGGAGAAAAATGAGCAGTTCTTC. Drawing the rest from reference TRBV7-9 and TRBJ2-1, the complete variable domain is DTGVSQNPRHKITKRGQNVTFRCDPISEHNRLYWYRQTLGQGPEFLTYFQNEAQLEKSRLLSDRFSAERPKGSFSTLEIQRTEQGDSAMYLCASSSDREKNEQFFGPGTRLTVL.